Here is one TCR beta chain with its context. Its antigen remains unidentified. There are no base qualities to consult, and no much larger clone falls within one base. Samples from volunteer blood donors who had recovered from COVID-19 were contributed by a second Seattle source. The collaborating institutions used their own protocols to collect whole blood in K2EDTA tubes. For TCRbeta analysis, collaborators shipped samples as frozen whole blood, isolated PBMCs, or DNA extracted from either of those sample types. The data originate from a study of blood T cell repertoires in COVID-19 (dated by TCRdb to 2018 to 2021). Some background on the complete study: Collaborator samples came from the United States, Italy and Spain and covered acute and convalescent phases of COVID-19. The material from the prospective study consisted of cDNA or gDNA derived from T cells, B-cell-depleted T cells, or PBMCs. Subjects who had been exposed to COVID-19, were actively infected with it, or had recovered from it provided the deeply sampled blood TCRbeta repertoires that made up the dataset. The repertoires were released in a freely available public database intended as a resource for research on the immune response to SARS-CoV-2. The samples were drawn from the first 160 participants of the ongoing ImmuneRACE study and from more than 1,000 subjects provided by 6 global collaborators. Nearly every sample came with metadata listing a de-identified subject ID, COVID-19 status, age in years and sex. Where available, HLA class I and class II types were obtained from metadata supplied by the sample provider rather than from assay-based typing.

TCRbeta CDR3 regions were amplified from genomic DNA using the immunoSEQ Assay, a bias-controlled multiplex PCR. The study's own analysis went as follows. The number of nucleated cells in each sample was estimated from the amplification of reference gene primers within the assay. To quantify the absolute abundance of each unique TCRbeta CDR3 rearrangement, sequence reads were collapsed and filtered. Productive Simpson clonality was computed per sample as the square root of Simpson's diversity index over productive rearrangements. The source is immuneACCESS, and TCRdb retained only in-frame sequences with V and J called. Part of the clones is not carried over; for the studies checked, unresolved V genes explain less than half of this, and the remainder is unexplained. V, J and clone size reflect that table, while D and trimming were determined from the DNA. This sample is represented by 210,000 or so clones; nearly 90% of them were singletons. Roughly 12% of the sample belongs to the ten largest clones.

Broader findings and caveats from the paper: How much clinical and demographic metadata was included differed by source and by participant, and the metadata was provided uncurated.

In the germline V gene (reference sequence), CDR1 corresponds to SGHKS and CDR2 to YYEKEE. The CDR3, cysteine through phenylalanine, is 16 amino acids long. The kept DNA is CDR3 alone, 48 bases in frame from the first base. Here V drops 3 bases and J drops 2 bases, and the junction holds 8 bases not matched to any gene. This sequence uses TRBV5-5 and TRBJ2-7; the central 10 bases match TRBD1. The sample consisted of peripheral blood. This clonotype originated in a woman aged 18-29 years who had recovered from COVID-19. The DNA sequence is TGTGCCAGCAGCTGGGACCGGGACAGGGGAACCTACGAGCAGTACTTC. Protein translation: CASSWDRDRGTYEQYF.